The present T cell receptor beta chain was sequenced within a study of personalized T cell therapy for brain tumors (dated by TCRdb to the early 2020s). About the full investigation: The study detected tumor-restricted peptides by means of a proteogenomic approach joining DNA/RNA sequencing of tumors to proteomic analysis by mass spectrometry.

CDR1 and CDR2, per the germline V gene, are SGDLS and YYNGEE. There are 15 amino acids in the CDR3, from cysteine to phenylalanine inclusive. An RNeasy Mini Kit was used to extract RNA from the peptide-stimulated T cells, and the extracted RNA was used as input for TCR beta CDR3 sequencing. TCR Vbeta CDR3 sequencing was performed with the immunoSEQ platform at survey-level resolution. The original methods were these. Analysis and compilation of the sequence results were done with immunoSEQ ANALYZER v3.0. TCRdb holds this immuneACCESS table with in-frame rearrangements only. Some clones are missing; in checked studies, unresolved V genes explain under half, and the rest has no known cause. The DNA was the basis for D and trimming; V, J and clone size are from that table. In this sample the table shows 1,500 to 2,000 clones, less than 25% of which occur a single time. Roughly two fifths of the sample rests with the top ten.

Points on this clone: Its recognized antigen is unknown. The limits of the CDR3 on the DNA are not certain, so only TCRdb's listed CDR3 is given.

PBMCs were isolated by Ficoll density gradient centrifugation, and adherent monocytes were differentiated into dendritic cells with IL-4 and GM-CSF. Non-adherent cells were co-cultured with irradiated peptide-loaded DCs at a 1:10 ratio, and on day 7 the proliferating cells were restimulated with fresh peptide-loaded DCs. Culture cytokines were IL-6, IL-7, IL-12 and IL-15 for the first stimulation, IL-7 plus IL-2 for the second, and IL-2 alone for the third. The expanded cells used for TCR sequencing were cryopreserved before use. Sequencing was done on a sample of a T cell product expanded with peptides in culture. The chain was built from TRBV9 and TRBJ2-2; TRBD2 reflects the table's D call only, with no check against the DNA. The sequence derives from a human donor with medulloblastoma. The CDR3 amino acid sequence is: CASSVSRGAPGSCFF.